The rows below give T cell receptor beta chains drawn from one sample of a study of regulatory dendritic cells for organ transplantation. Assay used: immunoSEQ multiplex PCR; TCRdb lists only in-frame clones, some missing. The sample lists about 20,000 clones; 80% to 90% were seen once. These receptors' antigens are unknown. The sample was naive CD4+ T cells from blood cultured with regulatory dendritic cells. These TCRs come from a human donor in good health. CDR3s include the opening cysteine and the closing phenylalanine or tryptophan. Each record gives: J gene, V gene, D gene, CDR3 protein. D genes are given only for firm matches.

j_gene: TRBJ2-7
v_gene: TRBV7-2
d_gene: TRBD2
CDR3aa: CASSLGGGSSYEQYF

j_gene: TRBJ2-7
v_gene: TRBV28
d_gene: TRBD1
CDR3aa: CASRQGGEQYF

j_gene: TRBJ1-1
v_gene: TRBV7-3
d_gene: TRBD1
CDR3aa: CASSLQGANTEAFF

j_gene: TRBJ1-1
v_gene: TRBV7-9
d_gene: -
CDR3aa: CASSWRAGSGTEAFF

j_gene: TRBJ1-2
v_gene: TRBV28
d_gene: -
CDR3aa: CASSPNYGYTF

j_gene: TRBJ1-2
v_gene: TRBV5-5
d_gene: -
CDR3aa: CASSLAAGGMYGYTF

j_gene: TRBJ2-2
v_gene: TRBV28
d_gene: -
CDR3aa: CASSPPDRNTGELFF

j_gene: TRBJ2-2
v_gene: TRBV7-2
d_gene: -
CDR3aa: CASTLSSNTGELFF

j_gene: TRBJ1-1
v_gene: TRBV6-6
d_gene: TRBD1
CDR3aa: CASNRPTGGAGAEAFF

j_gene: TRBJ1-5
v_gene: TRBV30
d_gene: -
CDR3aa: CAWSVRLGEPQHF

j_gene: TRBJ1-5
v_gene: TRBV18
d_gene: -
CDR3aa: CASSPRERHVSNQPQHF

j_gene: TRBJ2-5
v_gene: TRBV25-1
d_gene: TRBD1
CDR3aa: CASSVTPGQGYQETQYF

j_gene: TRBJ2-3
v_gene: TRBV9
d_gene: TRBD2
CDR3aa: CASSATSGKSTDTQYF

j_gene: TRBJ2-7
v_gene: TRBV6-6
d_gene: -
CDR3aa: CARPPPKGRTYEQYF

j_gene: TRBJ1-1
v_gene: TRBV6-6
d_gene: -
CDR3aa: CASSYPPTGNTEAFF

j_gene: TRBJ2-7
v_gene: TRBV30
d_gene: TRBD2
CDR3aa: CAWRWSRTSGRLSYEQYF

j_gene: TRBJ2-7
v_gene: TRBV7-2
d_gene: -
CDR3aa: CASSLSVPPEQYF

j_gene: TRBJ1-2
v_gene: TRBV5-4
d_gene: -
CDR3aa: CASSLVRSYGYTF

j_gene: TRBJ2-5
v_gene: TRBV27
d_gene: TRBD1
CDR3aa: CASSRQGWGQETQYF

j_gene: TRBJ2-2
v_gene: TRBV7-6
d_gene: TRBD2
CDR3aa: CASSQKAAGGPGELFF

j_gene: TRBJ2-3
v_gene: TRBV5-1
d_gene: -
CDR3aa: CASSGGRKTDTQYF

j_gene: TRBJ2-5
v_gene: TRBV7-6
d_gene: TRBD2
CDR3aa: CASSLISGGEETQYF

j_gene: TRBJ1-1
v_gene: TRBV18
d_gene: -
CDR3aa: CASSSTAPGYTEAFF

j_gene: TRBJ2-2
v_gene: TRBV4-3
d_gene: -
CDR3aa: CASSQGNSGTGELFF

j_gene: TRBJ2-7
v_gene: TRBV6-6
d_gene: -
CDR3aa: CASSVYGEQYF

j_gene: TRBJ1-2
v_gene: TRBV29-1
d_gene: -
CDR3aa: CSVGSAGFGYTF

j_gene: TRBJ2-1
v_gene: TRBV7-9
d_gene: -
CDR3aa: CASSKLGGLVDEQFF

j_gene: TRBJ2-7
v_gene: TRBV28
d_gene: -
CDR3aa: CASSLRLAEQYF

j_gene: TRBJ1-1
v_gene: TRBV7-8
d_gene: -
CDR3aa: CASTPLGPLRTTLDTEAFF

j_gene: TRBJ2-3
v_gene: TRBV2
d_gene: TRBD2
CDR3aa: CASRRRTSGDTDTQYF

j_gene: TRBJ1-1
v_gene: TRBV7-8
d_gene: TRBD1
CDR3aa: CASSLGQGAPAFF

j_gene: TRBJ2-1
v_gene: TRBV9
d_gene: TRBD2
CDR3aa: CASSVALGLAGGNEQFF

j_gene: TRBJ1-3
v_gene: TRBV7-3
d_gene: -
CDR3aa: CASSSQGPGNTIYF

j_gene: TRBJ2-5
v_gene: TRBV27
d_gene: -
CDR3aa: CASSLGMSERETQYF

j_gene: TRBJ2-7
v_gene: TRBV7-8
d_gene: TRBD2
CDR3aa: CASSLIGGLAVAYEQYF

j_gene: TRBJ2-1
v_gene: TRBV7-2
d_gene: -
CDR3aa: CASSLDGKTYNEQFF

j_gene: TRBJ1-2
v_gene: TRBV2
d_gene: -
CDR3aa: CASSEALFGYTF

j_gene: TRBJ2-5
v_gene: TRBV29-1
d_gene: -
CDR3aa: CSVVGQYGQTDPETQYF

j_gene: TRBJ1-5
v_gene: TRBV7-2
d_gene: -
CDR3aa: CASSLGLGLVDQPQHF

j_gene: TRBJ2-5
v_gene: TRBV28
d_gene: TRBD2
CDR3aa: CASTSKRGGSRTQYF

j_gene: TRBJ2-7
v_gene: TRBV7-2
d_gene: TRBD1
CDR3aa: CASSLRQGRIYEQYF

j_gene: TRBJ2-5
v_gene: TRBV10-1
d_gene: TRBD2
CDR3aa: CASKGTSGVPGAQYF

j_gene: TRBJ2-1
v_gene: TRBV28
d_gene: -
CDR3aa: CASSLFRPSSYNEQFF

j_gene: TRBJ2-5
v_gene: TRBV7-9
d_gene: -
CDR3aa: CASSLAQGSAGLGKETQYF

j_gene: TRBJ2-7
v_gene: TRBV30
d_gene: -
CDR3aa: CAWRKAGVYEQYF

j_gene: TRBJ1-1
v_gene: TRBV11-2
d_gene: -
CDR3aa: CASSGRRAYTEAFF

j_gene: TRBJ2-7
v_gene: TRBV6-5
d_gene: -
CDR3aa: CASAISEAYEQYF